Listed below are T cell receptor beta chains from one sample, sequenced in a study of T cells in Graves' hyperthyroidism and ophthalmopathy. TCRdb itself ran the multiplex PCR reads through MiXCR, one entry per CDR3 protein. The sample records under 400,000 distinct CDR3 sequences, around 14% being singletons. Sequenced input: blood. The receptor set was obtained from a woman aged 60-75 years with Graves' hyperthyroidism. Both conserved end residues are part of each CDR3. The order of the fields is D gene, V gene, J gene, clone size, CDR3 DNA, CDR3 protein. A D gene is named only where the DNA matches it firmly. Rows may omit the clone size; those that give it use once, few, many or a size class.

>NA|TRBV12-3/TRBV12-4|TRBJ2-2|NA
TGTGCCAGCAGGCTATCGGGCGTCACCGGGGAGCTTTTTTTT
CASRLSGVTGELFF
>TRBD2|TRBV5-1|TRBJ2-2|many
TGCGCCAGCAGCTTGTCAGCGGGAGGTTCCTTGGGGGAGCTGTTTTTT
CASSLSAGGSLGELFF
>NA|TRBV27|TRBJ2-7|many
TGTGCCAGCAGTTCCCAGGGATGGAGCTCCTACGAGCAGTACTTC
CASSSQGWSSYEQYF
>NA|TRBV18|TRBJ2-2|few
TGTGCCAGCTCACCACCGGGGGAAGATAACACCGGGGAGCTGTTTTTT
CASSPPGEDNTGELFF
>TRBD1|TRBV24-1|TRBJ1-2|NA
TGTGCCACCAGTGATCCGAACTCGGGACAGGGCGAAAAAGGCTACACCTTC
CATSDPNSGQGEKGYTF
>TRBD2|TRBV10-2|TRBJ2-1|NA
TGCGCCAGCAGTGAGAGTAGCGGGGAACCGAGCTCCTACAATGAGCAGTTCTTC
CASSESSGEPSSYNEQFF
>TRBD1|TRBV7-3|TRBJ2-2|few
TGTGCCAGCAGCTTGGACAGGACTTACCGGGAGCTGTTTTTT
CASSLDRTYRELFF
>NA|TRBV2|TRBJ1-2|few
TGTGCCAGCAGAGCCACTGTAGGCTATGGCTACACCTTC
CASRATVGYGYTF
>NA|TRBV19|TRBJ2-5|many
TGTGCCAGTAACTCCCCCGGGACGGACTACCGAGAGACCCAGTACTTC
CASNSPGTDYRETQYF
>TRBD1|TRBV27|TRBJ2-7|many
TGTGCCAGCAGTTTGGGACAGGGGTTCTACGAGCAGTACTTC
CASSLGQGFYEQYF
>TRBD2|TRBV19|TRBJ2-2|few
TGTGCCAGTAGTATTCGCCTAGCGGGAGCTTCGGGCACCGGGGAGCTGTTTTTT
CASSIRLAGASGTGELFF
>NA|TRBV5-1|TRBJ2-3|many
TGCGCCAGCAGACCCGACACAGATACGCAGTATTTT
CASRPDTDTQYF
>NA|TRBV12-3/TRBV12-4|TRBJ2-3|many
TGTGCCAGCAGTTTCCATCCGGGACCCGGCACAGATACGCAGTATTTT
CASSFHPGPGTDTQYF
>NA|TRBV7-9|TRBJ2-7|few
TGTGCCAGCACCCTAAGCTCCGACGAGCAGTACTTC
CASTLSSDEQYF
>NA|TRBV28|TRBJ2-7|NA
TGTGCCAGCAGTTTCTATAGACGGGAAGACGAGCAGTACTTC
CASSFYRREDEQYF
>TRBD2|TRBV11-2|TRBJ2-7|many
TGTGCCAGCAGCTTACAAGCGGGAGGGCAGTACTTC
CASSLQAGGQYF
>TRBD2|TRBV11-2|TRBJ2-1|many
TGTGCCAGCAGCAAACAAGCGGGAGTCTACAATGAGCAGTTCTTC
CASSKQAGVYNEQFF
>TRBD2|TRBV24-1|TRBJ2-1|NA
TGTGCCACCAGTGCTAACAGCGGGAGGGCCGTCAATGAGCAGTTCTTC
CATSANSGRAVNEQFF
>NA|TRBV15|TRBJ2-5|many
TGTGCCACCAGCATTTTGAGAGGGCAGGGAGGAGAGACCCAGTACTTC
CATSILRGQGGETQYF
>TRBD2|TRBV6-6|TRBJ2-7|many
TGTGCCAGCAGTTACACCCCCGGGACTAGCGGGCTACCTCTCGAGCAGTACTTC
CASSYTPGTSGLPLEQYF
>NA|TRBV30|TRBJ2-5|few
TGTGCCTGGAGTCCGGGATGGGGGGCTGAGACCCAGTACTTC
CAWSPGWGAETQYF
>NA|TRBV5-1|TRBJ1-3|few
TGCGCCAGCAATAGGGACACCGTTTCTGGAAACACCATATATTTT
CASNRDTVSGNTIYF
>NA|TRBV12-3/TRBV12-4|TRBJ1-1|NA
TGTGCCAGCAGGGCAGCTAGGGGGGCTTTCTTT
CASRAARGAFF
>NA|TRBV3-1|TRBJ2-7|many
TGTGCCAGCAGCCCCTCGCTACTCCAGCTCTACGAGCAGTACTTC
CASSPSLLQLYEQYF
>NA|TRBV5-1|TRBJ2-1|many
TGCGCCAGCAGCTACGCTCAAGGGTTGAATGAGCAGTTCTTC
CASSYAQGLNEQFF
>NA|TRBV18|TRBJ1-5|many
TGTGCCAGCTCAACGGAACATAGCAATCAGCCCCAGCATTTT
CASSTEHSNQPQHF
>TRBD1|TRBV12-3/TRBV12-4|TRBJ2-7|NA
TGTGCCAGCAGCCACGACAGGGCCGACTACGAGCAGTACTTC
CASSHDRADYEQYF